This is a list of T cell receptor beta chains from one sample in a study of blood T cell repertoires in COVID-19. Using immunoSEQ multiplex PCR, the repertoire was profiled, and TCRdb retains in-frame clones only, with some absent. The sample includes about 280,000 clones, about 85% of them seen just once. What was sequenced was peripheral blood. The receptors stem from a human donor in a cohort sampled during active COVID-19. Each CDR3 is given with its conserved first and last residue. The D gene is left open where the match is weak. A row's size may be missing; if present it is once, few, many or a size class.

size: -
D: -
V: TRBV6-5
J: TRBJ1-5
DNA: TGTGCCAGCAGTTACTCAGACAGAAGCAATCAGCCCCAGCATTTT
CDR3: CASSYSDRSNQPQHF

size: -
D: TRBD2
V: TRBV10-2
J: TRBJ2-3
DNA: TGCGCCAGCAGTGAGTCGTGGTCGGCTAGCGGGACAGATACGCAGTATTTT
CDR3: CASSESWSASGTDTQYF

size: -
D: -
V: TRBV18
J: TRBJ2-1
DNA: TGTGCCAGCTCACCGGCTGGTAATGAGCAGTTCTTC
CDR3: CASSPAGNEQFF

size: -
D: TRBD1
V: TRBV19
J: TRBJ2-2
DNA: TGTGCCAGTAGTAATGGACAGGGGAACACCGGGGAGCTGTTTTTT
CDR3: CASSNGQGNTGELFF

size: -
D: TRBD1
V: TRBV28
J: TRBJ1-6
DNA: TGTGCCAGCAGTTCTGGGACAGCCTTCAATTCACCCCTCCACTTT
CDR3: CASSSGTAFNSPLHF

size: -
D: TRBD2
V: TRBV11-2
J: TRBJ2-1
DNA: TGTGCCAGCGGCCGGTGGGGGGGCTACAATGAGCAGTTCTTC
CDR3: CASGRWGGYNEQFF

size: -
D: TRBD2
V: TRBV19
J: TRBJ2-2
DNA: TGTGCCAGTAGACCGACTAGCGGGAGAGGAAGGGCCCTGTTTTTT
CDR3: CASRPTSGRGRALFF

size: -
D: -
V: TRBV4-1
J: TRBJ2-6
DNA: TGCGCCAGCAGCCAAGCCTTTATTACTGGGGCCAACGTCCTGACTTTC
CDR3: CASSQAFITGANVLTF

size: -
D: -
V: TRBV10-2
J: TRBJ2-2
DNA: TGCGCCAGCAGTGAGTCCCCGGGGTACACCGGGGAGCTGTTTTTT
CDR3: CASSESPGYTGELFF

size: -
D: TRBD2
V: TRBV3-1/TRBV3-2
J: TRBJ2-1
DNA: TGTGCCAGCAGCCCCGGACTAGCGGGATCCTTAAGCTCCTACAATGAGCAGTTCTTC
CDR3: CASSPGLAGSLSSYNEQFF

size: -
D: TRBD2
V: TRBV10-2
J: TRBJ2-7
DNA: TGCGCCAGCAGTGAAACTAGCGGGAGGGTAAGGACCTACGAGCAGTACTTC
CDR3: CASSETSGRVRTYEQYF

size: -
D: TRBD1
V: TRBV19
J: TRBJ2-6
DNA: TGTGCCAGTTCCACAGGGGGTGGCTCTGGGGCCAACGTCCTGACTTTC
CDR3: CASSTGGGSGANVLTF

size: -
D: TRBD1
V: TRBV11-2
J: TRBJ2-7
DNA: TGTGCCAGCAGTCCGGACAGGGCCTACGAGCAGTACTTC
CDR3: CASSPDRAYEQYF

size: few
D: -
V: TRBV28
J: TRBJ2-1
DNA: TGTGCCAGCAAGGGGGGGAGTTTATCCTACAATGAGCAGTTCTTC
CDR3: CASKGGSLSYNEQFF

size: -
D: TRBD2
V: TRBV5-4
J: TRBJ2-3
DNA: TGTGCCAGCAGCTTTGGTCTAGCGGGAGCGGATACGCAGTATTTT
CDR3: CASSFGLAGADTQYF

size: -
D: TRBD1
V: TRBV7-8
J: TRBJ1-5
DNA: TGTGCCAGCAGCTTAGTCTTCCCCGGGACAGGCAATCAGCCCCAGCATTTT
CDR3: CASSLVFPGTGNQPQHF

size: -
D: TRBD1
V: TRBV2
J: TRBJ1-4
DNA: TGTGCCAGCAGTATCCTACAGGGGCTCAATGAAAAACTGTTTTTT
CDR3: CASSILQGLNEKLFF

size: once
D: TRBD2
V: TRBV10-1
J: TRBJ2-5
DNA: TGCGCCAGCAGCCAAACTAGCGGGGGGACCCAGTACTTC
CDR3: CASSQTSGGTQYF

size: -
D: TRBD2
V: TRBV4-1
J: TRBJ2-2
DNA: TGCGCCAGCAGCCAAGTCCCCCGGCAGAGCGGGAGAACCGGGGAGCTGTTTTTT
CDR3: CASSQVPRQSGRTGELFF

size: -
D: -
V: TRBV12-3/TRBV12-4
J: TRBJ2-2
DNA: TGTGCCAGCAGTTCACAACAAACCGGGGAGCTGTTTTTT
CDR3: CASSSQQTGELFF

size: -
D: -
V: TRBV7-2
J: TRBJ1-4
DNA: TGTGCCAGCAGGCGTCGGTCGGGGGGATTTGAAAAACTGTTTTTT
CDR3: CASRRRSGGFEKLFF

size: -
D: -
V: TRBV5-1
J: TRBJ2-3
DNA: TGCGCCAGCAGCTTGAGCGGGCGGGTCACAGATACGCAGTATTTT
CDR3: CASSLSGRVTDTQYF

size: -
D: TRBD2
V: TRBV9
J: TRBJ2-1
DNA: TGTGCCAGCAGCGTAGCCCCGACTAGCGGATACAATGAGCAGTTCTTC
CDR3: CASSVAPTSGYNEQFF

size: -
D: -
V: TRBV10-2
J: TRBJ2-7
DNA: TGCGCCAGCAGGGTCGGCCGAGGTTCCTACGAGCAGTACTTC
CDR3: CASRVGRGSYEQYF

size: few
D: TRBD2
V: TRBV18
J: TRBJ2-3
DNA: TGTGCCAGCTTACTAGCGGGAGCCACTGATACGCAGTATTTT
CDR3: CASLLAGATDTQYF

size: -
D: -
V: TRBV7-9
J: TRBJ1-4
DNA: TGTGCCAGCAGTTTACAGGGAGGACCTGATGAAAAACTGTTTTTT
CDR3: CASSLQGGPDEKLFF

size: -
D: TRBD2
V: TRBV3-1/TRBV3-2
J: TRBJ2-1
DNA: TGTGCCAGCAGCCGAGGACTAGCGGGAGGGTTTATGAATGAGCAGTTCTTC
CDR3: CASSRGLAGGFMNEQFF

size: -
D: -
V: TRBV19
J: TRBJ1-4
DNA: TGTGCCAGTAGTATAGGACAGGCGATTAATGAAAAACTGTTTTTT
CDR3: CASSIGQAINEKLFF

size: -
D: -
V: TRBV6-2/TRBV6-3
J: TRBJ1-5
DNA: TGTGCCAGCAGCTCTCTGACAGCGGGGGGGCAGCCCCAGCATTTT
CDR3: CASSSLTAGGQPQHF

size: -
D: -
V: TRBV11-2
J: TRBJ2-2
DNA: TGTGCCAGCAGCCGAGTCGACAGGAACACCGGGGAGCTGTTTTTT
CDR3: CASSRVDRNTGELFF

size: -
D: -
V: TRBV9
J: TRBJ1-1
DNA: TGTGCCAGCAGCGTAGCTTCGAGAACTGAAGCTTTCTTT
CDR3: CASSVASRTEAFF

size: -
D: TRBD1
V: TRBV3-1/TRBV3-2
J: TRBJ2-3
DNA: TGTGCCAGCAGCCAGGGACAGCCGCGCACAGATACGCAGTATTTT
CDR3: CASSQGQPRTDTQYF

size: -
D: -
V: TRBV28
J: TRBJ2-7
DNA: TGTGCCAGCACAGACAGACCCTACGAGCAGTACTTC
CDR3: CASTDRPYEQYF

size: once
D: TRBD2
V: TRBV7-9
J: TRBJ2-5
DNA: TGTGCCAGCAGCCCGGGGACTAGCGGGCAAGAGACCCAGTACTTC
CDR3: CASSPGTSGQETQYF

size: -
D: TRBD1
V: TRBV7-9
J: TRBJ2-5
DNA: TGTGCCAGCAGGTTGGGACAGGGACAAGAGACCCAGTACTTC
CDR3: CASRLGQGQETQYF

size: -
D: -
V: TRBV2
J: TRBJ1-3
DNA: TGTGCCAGCAGTGAGGGGGGGACATTCTCTGGAAACACCATATATTTT
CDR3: CASSEGGTFSGNTIYF

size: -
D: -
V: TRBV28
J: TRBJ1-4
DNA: TGTGCCAGCAGTTCAGGTGAAAAACTGTTTTTT
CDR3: CASSSGEKLFF

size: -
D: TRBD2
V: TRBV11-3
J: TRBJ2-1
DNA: TGTGCCAGCAGCCCAGTAGCGGGAGCTAACAATGAGCAGTTCTTC
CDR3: CASSPVAGANNEQFF

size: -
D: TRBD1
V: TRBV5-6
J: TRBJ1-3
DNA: TGTGCCAGCAGCCGTGGACAGGGACAAAGTAGAAACACCATATATTTT
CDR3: CASSRGQGQSRNTIYF

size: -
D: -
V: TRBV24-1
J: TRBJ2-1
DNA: TGTGCCACCAGTGATCCCTCCCGGGGAAACAATGAGCAGTTCTTC
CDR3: CATSDPSRGNNEQFF

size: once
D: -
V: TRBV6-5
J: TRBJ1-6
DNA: TGTGCCAGCAGTTACTCGATTGGGGGCTCTAGCTCACCCCTCCACTTT
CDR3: CASSYSIGGSSSPLHF

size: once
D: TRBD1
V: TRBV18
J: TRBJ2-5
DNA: TGTGCCAGCTCACCACCCGGGACAGGGAAAGAGACCCAGTACTTC
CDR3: CASSPPGTGKETQYF

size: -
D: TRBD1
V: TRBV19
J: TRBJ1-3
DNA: TGTGCCAGTAGCGACCGGACAGGGTTCTCTGGAAACACCATATATTTT
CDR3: CASSDRTGFSGNTIYF